The rows below give T cell receptor beta chains drawn from one sample of a study of control samples from healthy donors and cancer patients. TCRdb's table, derived via immunoSEQ multiplex PCR, lists solely in-frame clones and lacks some. The table records more than 140,000 clones, around 90% of them present only once. What was sequenced was blood. These receptor sequences come from a young man in good health. The CDR3 runs from the conserved cysteine through the conserved F or W. The D gene is left open where the match is weak. Some rows have no size entry. The others give once, few or many, or a class for an expanded clone.

j_call d_call clone_size v_call cdr3_aa cdr3_nt
TRBJ2-7 - - TRBV19 CASTHRDSYEQYF TGTGCCAGTACCCACCGGGACTCCTACGAGCAGTACTTC
TRBJ1-3 - - TRBV3-1/TRBV3-2 CASSPLWVGACSGNTIYF TGTGCCAGCAGCCCCCTCTGGGTGGGCGCCTGCTCTGGAAACACCATATATTTT
TRBJ1-1 - - TRBV7-9 CASSLDQADGNTEAFF TGTGCCAGCAGCTTAGACCAAGCGGACGGGAACACTGAAGCTTTCTTT
TRBJ2-3 - - TRBV5-1 CASSQSGDSTDTQYF TGCGCCAGCAGCCAGAGCGGAGACAGCACAGATACGCAGTATTTT
TRBJ1-6 - - TRBV7-2 CASSLSVTSYNSPLHF TGTGCCAGCAGCTTATCGGTGACGTCCTATAATTCACCCCTCCACTTT
TRBJ1-2 - - TRBV14 CASSRAGHFGYTF TGTGCCAGCAGCCGGGCAGGCCATTTTGGCTACACCTTC
TRBJ1-1 - - TRBV2 CASSLQGVNTEAFF TGTGCCAGCAGTCTACAGGGAGTGAACACTGAAGCTTTCTTT
TRBJ2-7 TRBD2 - TRBV19 CASSIKSSGGYEQYF TGTGCCAGTAGTATAAAGTCTAGCGGGGGCTACGAGCAGTACTTC
TRBJ1-2 TRBD1 - TRBV30 CAWSFSGTGGSGYTF TGTGCCTGGAGTTTTTCCGGGACAGGGGGTTCTGGCTACACCTTC
TRBJ1-3 TRBD1 - TRBV4-2 CASSQDFRGENTIYF TGTGCCAGCAGCCAAGATTTCAGGGGGGAAAACACCATATATTTT
TRBJ2-7 - - TRBV11-2 CASSSSRHEQYF TGTGCCAGCAGTTCCTCTAGACACGAGCAGTACTTC
TRBJ2-5 TRBD1 - TRBV2 CATGQGEETQYF TGTGCCACCGGACAGGGGGAAGAGACCCAGTACTTC
TRBJ1-2 TRBD1 - TRBV6-1 CASSEDRGRSYGYTF TGTGCCAGCAGTGAAGATAGGGGGCGCAGCTATGGCTACACCTTC
TRBJ2-1 - - TRBV7-2 CASSPVGEQFF TGTGCCAGCAGCCCGGTTGGTGAGCAGTTCTTC
TRBJ2-2 TRBD2 - TRBV4-3 CASSQDLAGGSTGELFF TGCGCCAGCAGCCAGGACCTAGCGGGGGGAAGCACCGGGGAGCTGTTTTTT
TRBJ1-5 - - TRBV7-6 CASSPREGGAHQPQHF TGTGCCAGCAGCCCCCGGGAAGGGGGGGCCCATCAGCCCCAGCATTTT
TRBJ1-3 - - TRBV18 CASSPPGLQTSGNTIYF TGTGCCAGCTCACCACCGGGACTGCAGACCTCTGGAAACACCATATATTTT
TRBJ2-2 TRBD1 - TRBV5-4 CASSSMQGQGNTGELFF TGTGCCAGCAGCTCGATGCAGGGACAGGGTAACACCGGGGAGCTGTTTTTT
TRBJ1-2 - once TRBV28 CLSTRAGLNYGYTF TGTCTCTCCACCCGGGCAGGCCTTAACTATGGCTACACCTTC
TRBJ1-4 - - TRBV18 CASSRSGSTNEKLFF TGTGCCAGCTCTCGTTCGGGGTCAACTAATGAAAAACTGTTTTTT
TRBJ1-1 TRBD1 - TRBV6-5 CASSYSIQGGTEAFF TGTGCCAGCAGTTACTCGATACAGGGGGGCACTGAAGCTTTCTTT
TRBJ1-1 - once TRBV3-1/TRBV3-2 CASSQSDPGANTEAFF TGTGCCAGCAGCCAATCTGACCCGGGGGCCAACACTGAAGCTTTCTTT
TRBJ1-3 - few TRBV2 CASSELGQNSGNTIYF TGTGCCAGCAGTGAATTAGGGCAAAACTCTGGAAACACCATATATTTT
TRBJ1-1 - - TRBV15 CATSRDRIAPEAFF TGTGCCACCAGCAGAGATCGTATAGCTCCTGAAGCTTTCTTT
TRBJ2-3 TRBD2 - TRBV5-4 CASSWVTREADPDTQYF TGTGCCAGCAGCTGGGTTACTCGGGAGGCAGATCCAGATACGCAGTATTTT
TRBJ1-1 TRBD1 - TRBV3-1/TRBV3-2 CASSPGGSRLNTEAFF TGTGCCAGCAGTCCAGGGGGGTCCCGCTTGAACACTGAAGCTTTCTTT
TRBJ2-3 - - TRBV27 CASRPRRGPPDTQYF TGTGCCAGCAGGCCTCGGAGGGGGCCCCCAGATACGCAGTATTTT
TRBJ2-7 - - TRBV15 CATSRDRGSYEQYF TGTGCCACCAGCAGAGATCGTGGGTCCTACGAGCAGTACTTC
TRBJ2-5 - - TRBV11-2 CASSLAQTQETQYF TGTGCCAGCAGCTTAGCCCAGACCCAAGAGACCCAGTACTTC
TRBJ2-2 - few TRBV4-1 CASSQVYGVGTGELFF TGCGCCAGCAGCCAAGTGTACGGGGTAGGGACCGGGGAGCTGTTTTTT
TRBJ2-4 TRBD2 - TRBV5-4 CASSPGLAGGGKNIQYF TGTGCCAGCAGCCCGGGACTAGCGGGGGGGGGAAAAAACATTCAGTACTTC
TRBJ2-7 - - TRBV3-1/TRBV3-2 CASSQDPSSYEQYF TGTGCCAGCAGCCAAGACCCCAGCTCCTACGAGCAGTACTTC
TRBJ2-5 - - TRBV14 CASSQAGIGETQYF TGTGCCAGCAGCCAAGCGGGAATCGGAGAGACCCAGTACTTC
TRBJ1-1 - - TRBV6-2/TRBV6-3 CASSYAGVMNTEAFF TGTGCCAGCAGTTACGCGGGTGTCATGAACACTGAAGCTTTCTTT
TRBJ1-4 - - TRBV29-1 CSVGNGPNEKLFF TGCAGCGTTGGCAACGGTCCTAATGAAAAACTGTTTTTT
TRBJ2-1 - - TRBV5-1 CASSASYSNEQFF TGCGCCAGCAGCGCCTCCTACTCCAATGAGCAGTTCTTC
TRBJ2-1 - - TRBV9 CASSAGGSWNEQFF TGTGCCAGCAGCGCCGGCGGGTCGTGGAATGAGCAGTTCTTC
TRBJ1-4 TRBD1 - TRBV27 CASSPGTGGGEKLFF TGTGCCAGCAGTCCCGGGACAGGGGGTGGTGAAAAACTGTTTTTT
TRBJ2-3 - - TRBV19 CASSIGDLGTDTQYF TGTGCCAGTAGTATTGGGGACCTCGGCACAGATACGCAGTATTTT
TRBJ2-7 - - TRBV6-5 CASRRGVTGSEQYF TGTGCCAGCAGGCGCGGGGTGACAGGATCCGAGCAGTACTTC
TRBJ2-7 TRBD1 - TRBV19 CASSVLTGDNKEQYF TGTGCCAGTAGTGTACTGACAGGGGATAATAAGGAGCAGTACTTC
TRBJ2-7 TRBD1 - TRBV2 CASSELLGQGSYEQYF TGTGCCAGCAGTGAATTGCTGGGACAGGGTTCCTACGAGCAGTACTTC
TRBJ2-7 TRBD1 - TRBV7-8 CASSLYPTGATHEQYF TGTGCCAGCAGCCTATATCCAACAGGGGCCACCCACGAGCAGTACTTC
TRBJ2-7 - - TRBV7-9 CASSSPTDYEQYF TGTGCCAGCAGCTCCCCGACAGACTACGAGCAGTACTTC
TRBJ2-3 TRBD2 once TRBV2 CASSEAASGTNDTQYF TGTGCCAGCAGTGAAGCGGCTAGCGGGACCAACGATACGCAGTATTTT
TRBJ1-1 TRBD1 - TRBV18 CASSPQLSPGQGARNTEAFF TGTGCCAGCTCACCGCAGCTCTCTCCAGGACAGGGGGCTAGGAACACTGAAGCTTTCTTT
TRBJ1-6 - - TRBV15 CATSRERAANNSPLHF TGTGCCACCAGCAGAGAGCGGGCAGCCAATAATTCACCCCTCCACTTT
TRBJ2-5 TRBD2 - TRBV29-1 CSVEDRGGLQETQYF TGCAGCGTTGAAGATCGGGGGGGACTCCAAGAGACCCAGTACTTC
TRBJ2-1 TRBD2 - TRBV11-3 CASSLFPTSGGIGEQFF TGTGCCAGCAGCTTATTTCCTACTAGCGGGGGAATCGGTGAGCAGTTCTTC
TRBJ2-2 TRBD1 - TRBV6-1 CASSEARTGGTGELFF TGTGCCAGCAGTGAAGCTCGGACAGGGGGCACCGGGGAGCTGTTTTTT
TRBJ2-2 TRBD1 - TRBV3-1/TRBV3-2 CASSQTRTGGELFF TGTGCCAGCAGCCAAACTCGGACAGGCGGGGAGCTGTTTTTT
TRBJ2-3 TRBD2 - TRBV27 CASSSLGGGPDTQYF TGTGCCAGCAGTTCCCTCGGGGGGGGGCCCGATACGCAGTATTTT
TRBJ1-1 - - TRBV5-1 CASRGTDYEAFF TGCGCCAGCAGGGGAACGGACTATGAAGCTTTCTTT
TRBJ1-2 TRBD1 once TRBV18 CASSLRGGAADYGYTF TGTGCCAGCTCACTCCGAGGGGGCGCCGCTGACTATGGCTACACCTTC
TRBJ1-2 - once TRBV6-2/TRBV6-3 CASSYLSGYTF TGTGCCAGCAGTTACTTAAGTGGCTACACCTTC
TRBJ2-3 - - TRBV29-1 CSTSTDTQYF TGCAGCACCTCCACAGATACGCAGTATTTT
TRBJ1-6 TRBD1 - TRBV3-1/TRBV3-2 CASSQRRGQGLTSYNSPLHF TGTGCCAGCAGCCAAAGGCGGGGACAGGGCCTCACCTCCTATAATTCACCCCTCCACTTT
TRBJ1-1 - - TRBV15 CATSRGPGENTEAFF TGTGCCACCAGCAGAGGGCCAGGGGAGAACACTGAAGCTTTCTTT
TRBJ2-3 - - TRBV11-2 CASSPPWRIGQYF TGTGCCAGCAGCCCTCCCTGGAGGATCGGGCAGTATTTT
TRBJ2-7 - - TRBV11-2 CASSFVGGAQYF TGTGCCAGCAGCTTTGTGGGGGGGGCCCAGTACTTC